This passage covers 10 T cell receptor beta chains from one sample sequenced in a study of blood T cells in healthy people across ages. The use of a sample-barcoded 5' primer and a J-beta primer mix characterized a second PCR of roughly 7 to 11 cycles. TCRdb analysed the 5' RACE reads with MiXCR anew, one entry per CDR3 protein. The sample contains about 1.5 million distinct CDR3 sequences, about 42% of which appear only once. The specimen was blood. Every receptor here comes from a woman aged 18-29 years in good health.

This clonotype has more than one count but fewer than ten. The CDR3 region is CASSARHRVQETQYF. Written as DNA, the CDR3 is TGTGCCAGCAGCGCAAGACACAGGGTCCAAGAGACCCAGTACTTC. The V call is TRBV9, the J call TRBJ2-5, with a tentative D call TRBD1 (6 bases). Trimming pared 3 bases from V and 1 base from J, leaving 13 bases between. Germline V gene data show CDR1 as SGDLS and CDR2 as YYNGEE. CDR3 length: 15 residues.

This clonotype has a handful of counts. V and J are TRBV7-2 and TRBJ2-3, with a possible D match to TRBD2 (5 bases). The length of the CDR3 is 14 residues. The germline V and J ends were trimmed by 5 bases and 4 bases, with 13 bases remaining between them. CDR1 is SGHTA, CDR2 FQGNSA, per germline. CDR3 sequence (DNA): TGTGCCAGCAGCCTACTAGTGGTCCCAGATACGCAGTATTTT. Protein: CASSLLVVPDTQYF.

This clonotype was counted between two and nine times. V is TRBV10-3 and J is TRBJ1-2, with 7 bases matching TRBD1. The CDR3 runs 13 residues. Germline CDR1 ENHRY, CDR2 SYGVKD. Trimming at V came to 3 bases and at J to 9 bases, leaving 7 bases not matched to a gene. The chain's CDR3 is CAISDPDRDSYTF. For the CDR3, the DNA is TGTGCCATCAGTGACCCAGACAGGGACAGCTACACCTTC.

This clonotype was counted between two and nine times. The chain joins TRBV7-2 to TRBJ1-4, with 12 bases identical to TRBD1. Germline V gene data show CDR1 as SGHTA and CDR2 as FQGNSA. The CDR3 covers 16 residues. The J segment lost 11 bases and the V segment lost 2 bases, leaving 9 bases of the junction unmatched. CDR3 coding DNA: TGTGCCAGCAGCTTACAGACCGGGACAGGGGGCCGGAAACTGTTTTTT. This encodes CASSLQTGTGGRKLFF.

The sample holds a few counts of this clonotype. The chain has TRBV24-1 and TRBJ2-1; D remains ambiguous. There are 13 residues in the CDR3. The V end lost 2 bases, the J end lost 5 bases, and 6 bases lay between the germline ends. The germline CDR1 and CDR2 sequences are KGHDR and SFDVKD. For the CDR3, the DNA is TGTGCCACCAGTGATTATCTGCACAATGAGCAGTTCTTC. Translated: CATSDYLHNEQFF.

This chain uses TRBV27 with TRBJ2-2; 16 bases agree with TRBD2. Germline V gene lookup returns CDR1 MNHEY and CDR2 SMNVEV (reference sequence). The CDR3 runs to 16 residues. Trimming removed 8 bases from V and 4 bases from J; junction bases left unmatched: 4. The CDR3 is CASRGLAGGFTGELFF. In DNA form, the CDR3 reads TGTGCCAGCCGGGGACTAGCGGGGGGGTTCACCGGGGAGCTGTTTTTT.

This clonotype was seen a few times. The chain recombines TRBV28 with TRBJ1-2, with 9 bases lining up with TRBD1. Germline lookup yields CDR1 MDHEN and CDR2 SYDVKM. The V gene end was trimmed by 6 bases and the J gene end by 2 bases; junction bases not matched to a gene: 10. The CDR3 has 16 residues. In nucleotides, the CDR3 is TGTGCCAGCAGGCGGACAGGGGCCGCAATCAACTATGGCTACACCTTC. Its translation: CASRRTGAAINYGYTF.

There are a few counts of this clonotype. The chain combines TRBV6-2 or TRBV6-3 with TRBJ2-3; TRBD1 is a possible D gene (6 bases). There are 16 residues in the CDR3. Germline CDR1 and CDR2: MNHEY and SVGEGT. Trimming removed 2 bases from V and 3 bases from J, with 15 bases in between. The CDR3 loop reads CASSYPGARRTDTQYF. As DNA, the CDR3 is TGTGCCAGCAGTTACCCAGGGGCCAGACGAACAGATACGCAGTATTTT.

The V and J genes are TRBV27 and TRBJ2-7, with TRBD2 as a possible D gene (6 bases). CDR1 is MNHEY and CDR2 is SMNVEV in the germline V gene (reference sequence). The CDR3 length is 16 residues. With 0 bases removed from V and 0 bases from J, the gap between germline ends came to 12 bases. CDR3 amino acids: CASSLSPSDFSYEQYF. The CDR3 DNA follows: TGTGCCAGCAGTTTATCGCCTAGCGATTTCTCCTACGAGCAGTACTTC.

The genes are TRBV7-9 and TRBJ2-7; D ambiguous. Germline CDR1 is SEHNR and CDR2 is FQNEAQ (reference sequence). V was shortened by 4 bases and J by 1 base, with 11 bases between the two germline ends. CDR3 length: 14 residues. The CDR3 reads CASSSNTASYEQYF. The CDR3 bases are TGTGCCAGCAGCTCTAATACTGCATCCTACGAGCAGTACTTC.